A single sample gave rise to the 8 T cell receptor beta chains below, sequenced in a study of cytotoxic CD8 clonotypes in ibrutinib-treated CLL. Libraries were prepared by immunoSEQ multiplex PCR; TCRdb keeps only in-frame clonotypes and omits some of them. Counted here are about 330,000 clones, around 66% occurring once; the ten biggest clones make up about 5.9%. Sequenced here: PBMCs, sampled after 36 months of ibrutinib treatment. The receptors were gathered from a human donor with chronic lymphocytic leukemia.

V gene TRBV29-1 combines with J gene TRBJ2-1; 9 bases align to TRBD1. The CDR3 loop spans 14 amino acids. The J segment lost 7 bases and the V segment lost 3 bases, leaving 7 bases of the junction unmatched. Germline-derived CDR1 and CDR2 are SQVTM and ANQGSEA. CDR3 sequence (DNA): TGCAGCGTTGACACGGGACAGGGTTGGAATGAGCAGTTCTTC. Protein product: CSVDTGQGWNEQFF.

The CDR3 sequence: CASSVPGQGEAFF. The CDR3, as DNA: TGTGCCAGCAGTGTACCGGGACAGGGCGAAGCTTTCTTT. The chain is built from TRBV25-1 and TRBJ1-1; 9 bases are shared with TRBD1. The CDR3 covers 13 residues. CDR1 MGHDK and CDR2 SYGVNS come from the germline V gene. V gave up 4 bases and J gave up 8 bases; unmatched junction bases: 5.

The chain is built from TRBV19 and TRBJ1-5, with D perhaps TRBD1 (5 bases). V was trimmed by 3 bases and J by 0 bases, leaving 15 bases between them. The CDR3 runs 17 residues. Germline CDR1 and CDR2: LNHDA and SQIVND (reference sequence). This CDR3 is CASSIPRGSYSNQPQHF. DNA of the CDR3: TGTGCCAGTAGTATCCCACGGGGGAGCTATAGCAATCAGCCCCAGCATTTT.

CDR3 region: CASSQDFTDTQYF. DNA of the CDR3: TGTGCCAGCAGCCAAGATTTTACAGATACGCAGTATTTT. The chain carries TRBV14 and TRBJ2-3; unclear D gene. The CDR3 has 13 residues. V was clipped by 0 bases and J by 3 bases, with 4 bases between them. Germline assignment: CDR1 SGHDN and CDR2 FVKESK.

This clone has just a few counts. The chain recombines TRBV9 with TRBJ1-2, with TRBD1 matching 7 bases. The CDR3 is 15 residues long. Germline trimming cut 1 base from V and 2 bases from J; bases unmatched to any gene: 5. CDR1 is SGDLS and CDR2 is YYNGEE in the germline V gene. The CDR3 here is CASSVRWGQNYGYTF. CDR3 coding DNA: TGTGCCAGCAGCGTAAGGTGGGGACAGAACTATGGCTACACCTTC.

The V call is TRBV5-6, the J call TRBJ2-4; 8 nucleotides align to TRBD2. The trim removed 7 bases at V and 8 bases at J, leaving 8 bases unmatched. The CDR3 loop spans 13 amino acids. Looked up from germline, CDR1 is SGHDT and CDR2 is YYEEEE. The CDR3 loop reads CASASGGMDIQYF. The CDR3 nucleotides are TGTGCCAGCGCCTCGGGGGGGATGGACATTCAGTACTTC.

The chain couples TRBV5-1 to TRBJ2-7, with D perhaps being TRBD1 or TRBD2 (5 bases each). This CDR3 region has 14 residues. Trimming stripped 4 bases from V and 7 bases from J, with 18 bases between. The germline V gene has CDR1 SGHRS and CDR2 YFSETQ. In DNA form, the CDR3 reads TGCGCCAGCAGCCCCCCCCCAGGGACGGGGGAGCAGTACTTC. Its protein product is CASSPPPGTGEQYF.

This clone was found a few times. This chain joins TRBV27 and TRBJ2-5, with TRBD2 as a possible D gene (5 bases). Germline V gene sequence: CDR1 MNHEY, CDR2 SMNVEV (reference sequence). The V end lost 6 bases, the J end lost 4 bases, and 18 bases lay between the germline ends. The CDR3 is 15 residues long. The DNA of the CDR3 is TGTGCCAGCAGCCGGACTGTAACTACTAGAGAGACCCAGTACTTC. Translation gives CASSRTVTTRETQYF.